This TCR beta chain was observed in a study of blood T cell repertoires in COVID-19. Study summary: From the United States, Italy and Spain came samples of acute and convalescent COVID-19. T cells, B-cell-depleted T cells, or PBMCs provided the cDNA or gDNA that served as material.

The CDR3 runs to 12 residues. In germline, CDR1 is MNHNY, CDR2 SVGAGI (reference sequence). Trimming left V 0 bases short and J 6 bases short, with 6 bases between. Per the authors' pipeline: By means of reference gene primer amplification, nucleated cell counts were estimated. Using immunoSEQ multiplex PCR, the repertoire was profiled, and TCRdb retains in-frame clones only, with some absent. For V, J and clone size, that table is used; D and trimming come from the DNA. The sample has about 84,000 clones; approximately 86% are singletons. Sequenced material: peripheral blood. The receptor comes from a woman over 75 with acute or convalescent COVID-19. V usage is TRBV6-6 and J usage is TRBJ2-7; D is possibly TRBD2 (6 bases). The CDR3 is CASSYSEGEQYF. In DNA, the CDR3 is TGTGCCAGCAGTTACTCGGAGGGCGAGCAGTACTTC.